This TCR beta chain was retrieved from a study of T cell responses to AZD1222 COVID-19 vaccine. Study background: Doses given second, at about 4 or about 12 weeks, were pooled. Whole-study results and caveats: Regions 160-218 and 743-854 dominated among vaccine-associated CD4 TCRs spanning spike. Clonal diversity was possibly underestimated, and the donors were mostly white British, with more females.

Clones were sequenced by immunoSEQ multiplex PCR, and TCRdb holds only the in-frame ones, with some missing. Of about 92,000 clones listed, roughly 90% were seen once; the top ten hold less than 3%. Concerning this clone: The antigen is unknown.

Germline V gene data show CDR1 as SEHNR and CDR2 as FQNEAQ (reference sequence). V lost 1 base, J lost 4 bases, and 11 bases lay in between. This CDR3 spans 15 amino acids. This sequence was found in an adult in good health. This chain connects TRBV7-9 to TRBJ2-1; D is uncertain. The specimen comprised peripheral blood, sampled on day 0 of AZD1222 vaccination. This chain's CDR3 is CASSLVRPGYNEQFF. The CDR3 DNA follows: TGTGCCAGCAGCTTAGTCCGTCCCGGTTACAATGAGCAGTTCTTC.